A selection of T cell receptor beta chains follows, all from one sample in a study of vaccination effects on CD4 cells after COVID-19. Libraries were prepared by immunoSEQ multiplex PCR; TCRdb keeps only in-frame clonotypes and omits some of them. The data hold approximately 82,000 clones, with around 74% observed a single time. Their cognate antigens are unknown. The sequencing here drew on CD4+ T cells from PBMCs cultured with HCoV-229E spike peptides, taken before COVID-19 vaccination. The source is a human donor who received a COVID-19 vaccine. Both conserved end residues are part of each CDR3. Fields, in order: J gene, D gene, clone size, V gene, CDR3 DNA, CDR3 protein. D genes are given only for firm matches. Size values are once, few and many counts, or a class for expanded clones, and some rows have none.

>TRBJ2-5|.|.|TRBV29-1
TGCAGCGTTGAACGTGGGGCGGGGGAGACCCAGTACTTC
CSVERGAGETQYF
>TRBJ2-3|.|.|TRBV24-1
TGTGCCACCAGTGCCCCAACCCGGGTTCCCGGGGATACGCAGTATTTT
CATSAPTRVPGDTQYF
>TRBJ2-5|.|.|TRBV24-1
TGTGCCACCAAATGGGACCCCCCCTCCCAAGAGACCCAGTACTTC
CATKWDPPSQETQYF
>TRBJ1-5|.|.|TRBV2
TGTGCCAGCAGCGAGCGAAGGCAGCCCCAGCATTTT
CASSERRQPQHF
>TRBJ1-5|.|.|TRBV6-4
TGTGCCAGCAGAGACAGGTTGATTTATCAGCCCCAGCATTTT
CASRDRLIYQPQHF
>TRBJ2-4|TRBD2|.|TRBV24-1
TGTGCCACCAGTGATGGGAGGGGCCCAGCCAAAAACATTCAGTACTTC
CATSDGRGPAKNIQYF
>TRBJ1-6|.|.|TRBV30
TGTGCCTACCAACAGAGCTCCTATAATTCACCCCTCCACTTT
CAYQQSSYNSPLHF
>TRBJ2-2|.|.|TRBV5-4
TGTGCCAGCAGCCAGGTCGGGGTGACCGGGGAGCTGTTTTTT
CASSQVGVTGELFF
>TRBJ1-1|.|.|TRBV5-1
TGCGCCAGCAGCTTGCGTTTGCAGACTGAAGCTTTCTTT
CASSLRLQTEAFF
>TRBJ2-2|.|.|TRBV6-5
TGTGCCAGCAGTTCCATCACCGGGGAGCTGTTTTTT
CASSSITGELFF
>TRBJ1-1|TRBD1|.|TRBV6-5
TGTGCCAGCAGTTACGGACAGGGGGACACTGAAGCTTTCTTT
CASSYGQGDTEAFF
>TRBJ1-2|.|.|TRBV7-2
TGTGCCAGCAGCGCCAACTCCTATGGCTACACCTTC
CASSANSYGYTF
>TRBJ2-1|.|.|TRBV2
TGTGCCAGCAGTGGCTACAATGAGCAGTTCTTC
CASSGYNEQFF
>TRBJ2-6|.|once|TRBV18
TGTGCCAGCTCACCACCAGGGGTCGGGGCCAACGTCCTGACTTTC
CASSPPGVGANVLTF
>TRBJ2-2|.|.|TRBV9
TGTGCCAGCAGCCAAACGAATATGGACACCGGGGAGCTGTTTTTT
CASSQTNMDTGELFF
>TRBJ1-1|TRBD1|.|TRBV4-3
TGCGCCAGCAAGCCGGGACAGATGAACACTGAAGCTTTCTTT
CASKPGQMNTEAFF
>TRBJ1-2|.|few|TRBV27
TGTGCCAGCAGTTTAGGGGGGTTAGGATGGGGCTACACCTTC
CASSLGGLGWGYTF
>TRBJ1-4|.|.|TRBV7-9
TGTGCCAGCAGCTTAGCTTGGGGGCAGGGTGAAAAACTGTTTTTT
CASSLAWGQGEKLFF
>TRBJ1-1|TRBD1|.|TRBV7-3
TGTGCCAGCAGCCCGTACCAGGGGGCGCGGACTGAAGCTTTCTTT
CASSPYQGARTEAFF
>TRBJ1-2|.|once|TRBV6-1
TGTGCCAGCAGTGAAACTTACGACGGTTACTATGGCTACACCTTC
CASSETYDGYYGYTF
>TRBJ1-6|.|few|TRBV7-2
TGTGCCAGCAGCGTCACTAATTCACCCCTCCACTTT
CASSVTNSPLHF
>TRBJ1-1|.|.|TRBV7-9
TGTGCCAGCAGCTTGTCTGCGAACACTGAAGCTTTCTTT
CASSLSANTEAFF
>TRBJ2-1|TRBD2|.|TRBV3-1/TRBV3-2
TGTGCCAGCAGCCGGACCGGGGGGGTTAAGAATGAGCAGTTCTTC
CASSRTGGVKNEQFF
>TRBJ2-3|.|.|TRBV6-2/TRBV6-3
TGTGCCAGCAGTCGTCAGGGAGACACAGATACGCAGTATTTT
CASSRQGDTDTQYF
>TRBJ1-1|.|.|TRBV5-4
TGTGCCAGCAGCTTCGGGGGGGTAGAAGCTTTCTTT
CASSFGGVEAFF
>TRBJ1-5|.|.|TRBV10-2
TGCGCCAGCAGAGATTGGACGAGCAATCAGCCCCAGCATTTT
CASRDWTSNQPQHF
>TRBJ2-5|TRBD2|.|TRBV2
TGTGCCAGCACGGCTAGCGGGGGCCAAGAGACCCAGTACTTC
CASTASGGQETQYF
>TRBJ1-5|.|.|TRBV7-2
TGTGCCAGCAGCTTATGGGGTATAAATCAGCCCCAGCATTTT
CASSLWGINQPQHF
>TRBJ2-3|.|.|TRBV7-3
TGTGCCAGCAGCTTATCGGGGGGCGGGGGACTCACAGATACGCAGTATTTT
CASSLSGGGGLTDTQYF
>TRBJ1-4|.|once|TRBV6-1
TGTGCCAGCAGTGAAGGGGGCAGCGGGGAAAAACTGTTTTTT
CASSEGGSGEKLFF
>TRBJ1-1|.|.|TRBV5-4
TGTGCCAGCAGCTTGAAGGGGATGAACACTGAAGCTTTCTTT
CASSLKGMNTEAFF
>TRBJ1-2|.|few|TRBV10-1
TGCGCCAGCGGCAACAGGACATATGGCTACACCTTC
CASGNRTYGYTF
>TRBJ2-4|.|.|TRBV11-2
TGTGCCAGCAGCTCCCGTTACGGGGGTCCCCTAGCCAAAAACATTCAGTACTTC
CASSSRYGGPLAKNIQYF
>TRBJ2-5|TRBD2|.|TRBV5-1
TGCGCCAGCAGCCGGGGGGGCGTCCCAGAGACCCAGTACTTC
CASSRGGVPETQYF
>TRBJ2-3|.|.|TRBV5-8
TGTGCCAGCAGCTTGGGGGTTCCCACAGATACGCAGTATTTT
CASSLGVPTDTQYF
>TRBJ1-1|.|.|TRBV4-1
TGCGCCAGCAGCCAAGACTCTGGGAGATTGAACACTGAAGCTTTCTTT
CASSQDSGRLNTEAFF
>TRBJ2-5|TRBD2|.|TRBV7-6
TGTGCCAGCAGCTTGGGGGCTAGCGGGGGGCCAAGTCTGACCCAGTACTTC
CASSLGASGGPSLTQYF
>TRBJ1-6|.|few|TRBV7-9
TGTGCCAGCAGCCTGGACAGCACTTCACCCCTCCACTTT
CASSLDSTSPLHF
>TRBJ1-1|TRBD1|.|TRBV2
TGTGCCACCCGACAGGGGGCGTTGAACACTGAAGCTTTCTTT
CATRQGALNTEAFF
>TRBJ1-1|TRBD1|few|TRBV2
TGTGCCAGCGGAACAGGGGGCTCTGAAGCTTTCTTT
CASGTGGSEAFF
>TRBJ2-1|.|.|TRBV7-2
TGTGCCAGCAGCTTAATGGACGGTATTCTCAATGAGCAGTTCTTC
CASSLMDGILNEQFF
>TRBJ1-1|.|.|TRBV6-5
TGTGCCAGCAGTTACTCGATAGGGGCAGGTAACACTGAAGCTTTCTTT
CASSYSIGAGNTEAFF
>TRBJ2-5|TRBD2|.|TRBV4-1
TGCGCCAGCAGCCACCCACGGACTAGCGAAGAGACCCAGTACTTC
CASSHPRTSEETQYF
>TRBJ1-5|.|once|TRBV4-3
TGCGCCAGCAGCCAAGATGTGGGGCAGGGGTTCAATCAGCCCCAGCATTTT
CASSQDVGQGFNQPQHF
>TRBJ1-5|TRBD1|few|TRBV10-3
TGTGCCATCAGTGAGGGAGGGGACAGAGGTAATCAGCCCCAGCATTTT
CAISEGGDRGNQPQHF
>TRBJ2-5|.|few|TRBV25-1
TGTGCCAGCAGTGATTCTGTGCAAGAGACCCAGTACTTC
CASSDSVQETQYF
>TRBJ1-1|.|.|TRBV7-8
TGTGCCAGCAGCTTAGAGGCTTCATGGACGAGGGCGAACACTGAAGCTTTCTTT
CASSLEASWTRANTEAFF